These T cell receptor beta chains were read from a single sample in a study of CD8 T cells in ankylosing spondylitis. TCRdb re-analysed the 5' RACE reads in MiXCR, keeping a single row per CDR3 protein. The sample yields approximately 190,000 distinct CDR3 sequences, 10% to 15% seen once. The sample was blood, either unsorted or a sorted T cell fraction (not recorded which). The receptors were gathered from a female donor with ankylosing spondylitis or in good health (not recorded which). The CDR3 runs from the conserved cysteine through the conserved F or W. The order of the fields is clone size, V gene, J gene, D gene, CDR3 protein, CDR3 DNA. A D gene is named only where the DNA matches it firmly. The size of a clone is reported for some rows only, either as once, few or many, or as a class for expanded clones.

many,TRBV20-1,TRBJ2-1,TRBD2,CSARDPRTSVGEQFF,TGCAGTGCTAGAGATCCCCGGACTAGTGTGGGTGAGCAGTTCTTC
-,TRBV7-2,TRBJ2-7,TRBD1,CASSFAGTGSYEQYF,TGTGCCAGCAGCTTTGCCGGGACAGGCTCCTACGAGCAGTACTTC
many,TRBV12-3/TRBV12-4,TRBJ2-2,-,CASSLALSGELFF,TGTGCCAGCAGTTTAGCCCTGTCCGGGGAGCTGTTTTTT
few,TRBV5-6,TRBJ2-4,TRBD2,CASSRMPSGTKNIQYF,TGTGCCAGCAGCCGTATGCCTAGCGGGACCAAAAACATTCAGTACTTC
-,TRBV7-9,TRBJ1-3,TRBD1,CASSARQGFFGNTIYF,TGTGCCAGCAGCGCACGACAGGGGTTTTTTGGAAACACCATATATTTT
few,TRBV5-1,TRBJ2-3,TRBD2,CASSRDYPSTDTQYF,TGCGCCAGCTCAAGGGACTACCCAAGCACAGATACGCAGTATTTT
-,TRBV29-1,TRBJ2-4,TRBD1,CSVDRGENIQYF,TGCAGCGTAGACAGGGGTGAAAACATTCAGTACTTC
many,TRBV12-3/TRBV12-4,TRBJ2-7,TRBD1,CASSPRTGVTKEQYF,TGTGCCAGCAGTCCCCGGACAGGGGTGACGAAGGAGCAGTACTTC
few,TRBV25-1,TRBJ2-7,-,CASSGTPGYEQYF,TGTGCCAGCAGTGGGACCCCGGGGTACGAGCAGTACTTC
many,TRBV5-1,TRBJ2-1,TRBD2,CASGGKLAGVARMSDEQFF,TGCGCCAGCGGGGGCAAACTAGCGGGAGTTGCCCGCATGTCGGATGAGCAGTTCTTC
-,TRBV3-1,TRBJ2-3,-,CASSRVNTDTQYF,TGTGCCAGCAGCCGGGTAAATACAGATACGCAGTATTTT
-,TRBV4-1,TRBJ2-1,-,CASSQEGSNEQFF,TGCGCCAGCAGCCAAGAGGGGAGCAATGAGCAGTTCTTC
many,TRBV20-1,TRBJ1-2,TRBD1,CSAPGQASGGYTF,TGCAGTGCACCTGGACAGGCATCGGGGGGCTACACCTTC
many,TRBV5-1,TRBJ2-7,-,CASSLEGRIFYEQYF,TGCGCCAGCAGCTTGGAAGGGCGGATTTTCTACGAGCAGTACTTC
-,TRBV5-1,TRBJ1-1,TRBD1,CASSRQGSNTEAFF,TGCGCCAGCAGCCGACAGGGGTCGAACACTGAAGCTTTCTTT
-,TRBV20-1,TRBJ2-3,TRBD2,CSAKGLLAGSDTQYF,TGCAGTGCTAAAGGGCTCCTAGCGGGGTCAGATACGCAGTATTTT
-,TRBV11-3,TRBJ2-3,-,CASSLGGQRRGTQYF,TGTGCCAGCAGCTTAGGGGGCCAACGCAGGGGTACGCAGTATTTT
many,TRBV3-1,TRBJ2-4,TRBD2,CASSPGLAGLAKNIQYF,TGTGCCAGCAGTCCGGGACTAGCGGGACTAGCCAAAAACATTCAGTACTTC
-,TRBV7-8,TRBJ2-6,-,CASSLAIAGFASGANVLTF,TGTGCCAGCAGCTTAGCGATCGCAGGGTTCGCCTCTGGGGCCAACGTCCTGACTTTC
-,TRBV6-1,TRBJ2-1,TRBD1,CASSEAQGAPNEQFF,TGTGCCAGCAGTGAAGCCCAGGGGGCGCCCAATGAGCAGTTCTTC
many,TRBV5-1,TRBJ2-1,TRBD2,CASRHRTASGSSYNEQFF,TGCGCCAGCCGGCATCGGACGGCTAGCGGGAGTTCCTACAATGAGCAGTTCTTC
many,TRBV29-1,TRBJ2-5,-,CSVRSGMETQYF,TGCAGCGTGAGGTCCGGGATGGAGACCCAGTACTTC
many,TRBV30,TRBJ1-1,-,CAWSVRQTNTEAFF,TGTGCCTGGAGTGTACGACAAACGAACACTGAAGCTTTCTTT
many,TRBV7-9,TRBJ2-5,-,CASSPRRTQQETQYF,TGTGCCAGCAGCCCCCGAAGGACACAACAAGAGACCCAGTACTTC
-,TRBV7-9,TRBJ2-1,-,CASPLGNEQFF,TGTGCCAGTCCTCTGGGCAATGAGCAGTTCTTC
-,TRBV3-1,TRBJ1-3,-,CARAARLGNTIYF,TGTGCCAGGGCCGCGAGGCTTGGAAACACCATATATTTT
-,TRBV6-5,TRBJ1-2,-,CASSSLRGEGYGYTF,TGTGCCAGCAGTTCCCTCCGGGGGGAGGGCTATGGCTACACCTTC
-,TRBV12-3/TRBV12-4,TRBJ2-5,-,CASSFRGAQYF,TGTGCCAGCAGTTTTCGGGGGGCTCAGTACTTC
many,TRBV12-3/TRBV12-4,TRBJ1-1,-,CASSPRTGNTEAFF,TGTGCCAGCAGTCCCAGGACCGGGAACACTGAAGCTTTCTTT
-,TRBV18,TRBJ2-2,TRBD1,CASSPQGVNTGELFF,TGTGCCAGCTCACCCCAGGGGGTGAACACCGGGGAGCTGTTTTTT
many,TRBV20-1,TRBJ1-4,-,CSARVPGLGEKLFF,TGCAGTGCTAGAGTCCCAGGGCTAGGCGAAAAACTGTTTTTT
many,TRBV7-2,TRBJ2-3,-,CASSALASSADTQYF,TGTGCCAGCAGCGCGCTGGCCAGCTCAGCAGATACGCAGTATTTT
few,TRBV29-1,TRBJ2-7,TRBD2,CSVEESQRGYEQYF,TGCAGCGTTGAAGAGTCGCAGCGGGGCTACGAGCAGTACTTC
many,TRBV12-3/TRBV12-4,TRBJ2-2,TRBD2,CASTRAGGYTGELFF,TGTGCCAGCACCCGAGCGGGAGGGTATACCGGGGAGCTGTTTTTT
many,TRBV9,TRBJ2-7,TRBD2,CASSVSGQSLYEQYF,TGTGCCAGCAGCGTTAGCGGGCAAAGTCTCTACGAGCAGTACTTC
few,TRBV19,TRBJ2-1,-,CASSMEGAPYNEQFF,TGTGCCAGTAGTATGGAAGGGGCCCCCTACAATGAGCAGTTCTTC
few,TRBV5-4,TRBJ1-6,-,CASSLDTSRGYNSPLHF,TGTGCCAGCAGCTTAGATACATCACGGGGATATAATTCACCCCTCCACTTT
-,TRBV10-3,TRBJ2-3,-,CAIRGQAITDTQYF,TGTGCCATCAGGGGCCAGGCGATCACAGATACGCAGTATTTT
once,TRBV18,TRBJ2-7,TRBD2,CASSPPAGTSGREYEQYF,TGTGCCAGCTCACCACCGGCTGGGACTAGCGGGAGAGAGTACGAGCAGTACTTC
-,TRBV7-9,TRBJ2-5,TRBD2,CASSSRTRSKETQYF,TGTGCCAGCAGCTCTCGGACTAGGTCCAAGGAGACCCAGTACTTC
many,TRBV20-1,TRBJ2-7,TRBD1,CSARGGQGGEQYF,TGCAGTGCTAGGGGCGGACAGGGTGGAGAGCAGTACTTC
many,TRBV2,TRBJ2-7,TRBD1,CASSTGTGVYEQYF,TGTGCCAGCAGCACCGGGACAGGGGTCTACGAGCAGTACTTC
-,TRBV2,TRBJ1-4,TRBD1,CASSSPGQGGEKLFF,TGTGCCAGCAGTTCCCCCGGACAGGGGGGTGAAAAACTGTTTTTT
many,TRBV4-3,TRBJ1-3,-,CASSQTRTANTIYF,TGCGCCAGCAGCCAAACAAGGACGGCAAACACCATATATTTT
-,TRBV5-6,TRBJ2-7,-,CASSFFLDGFGGRSSYEQYF,TGTGCCAGCAGCTTTTTTTTGGACGGATTCGGTGGCAGATCTAGCTACGAGCAGTACTTC
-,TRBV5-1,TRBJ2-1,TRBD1,CASSLAPTGAYKEQFF,TGCGCCAGCAGCTTGGCCCCAACAGGGGCCTACAAGGAGCAGTTCTTC
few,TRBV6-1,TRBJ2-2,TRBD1,CASTLSRTGRTGELFF,TGTGCCAGCACCCTAAGTCGGACAGGGCGCACCGGGGAGCTGTTTTTT
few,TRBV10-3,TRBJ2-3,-,CAVQRVTGPDTQYF,TGTGCCGTCCAGAGGGTTACGGGCCCAGATACGCAGTATTTT
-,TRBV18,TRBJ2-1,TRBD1,CASSPPGQGTYNEQFF,TGTGCCAGCTCACCACCGGGACAGGGCACCTACAATGAGCAGTTCTTC
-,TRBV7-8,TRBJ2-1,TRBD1,CASSPFDYRQGAKNEQFF,TGTGCCAGCAGCCCCTTCGATTATAGACAGGGGGCTAAAAATGAGCAGTTCTTC
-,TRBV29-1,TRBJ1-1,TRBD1,CSVRLPGGAEAFF,TGCAGCGTCCGCCTCCCAGGGGGAGCTGAAGCTTTCTTT
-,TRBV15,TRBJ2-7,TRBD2,CATSDALLRTSYEQYF,TGTGCCACCAGCGATGCCCTATTAAGGACTAGCTACGAGCAGTACTTC
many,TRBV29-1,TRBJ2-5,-,CSVEYGVGETQYF,TGCAGCGTTGAGTACGGGGTTGGAGAGACCCAGTACTTC
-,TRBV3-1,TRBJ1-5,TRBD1,CASSQGPVRGQGQPQHF,TGTGCCAGCAGCCAAGGACCCGTCAGGGGACAGGGTCAGCCCCAGCATTTT
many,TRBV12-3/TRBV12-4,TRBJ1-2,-,CASSLVETLLNGYTF,TGTGCCAGCAGTTTAGTTGAGACTCTACTAAATGGCTACACCTTC
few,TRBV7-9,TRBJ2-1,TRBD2,CASSPPGLVYNEQFF,TGTGCCAGCAGCCCTCCGGGACTAGTCTACAATGAGCAGTTCTTC
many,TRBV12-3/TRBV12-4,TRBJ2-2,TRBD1,CASGQGSTGELFF,TGTGCCAGCGGACAGGGATCTACCGGGGAGCTGTTTTTT
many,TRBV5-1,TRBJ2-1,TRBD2,CASSLAQGGGGFEQFF,TGCGCCAGCAGCTTGGCTCAGGGCGGGGGGGGCTTTGAGCAGTTCTTC